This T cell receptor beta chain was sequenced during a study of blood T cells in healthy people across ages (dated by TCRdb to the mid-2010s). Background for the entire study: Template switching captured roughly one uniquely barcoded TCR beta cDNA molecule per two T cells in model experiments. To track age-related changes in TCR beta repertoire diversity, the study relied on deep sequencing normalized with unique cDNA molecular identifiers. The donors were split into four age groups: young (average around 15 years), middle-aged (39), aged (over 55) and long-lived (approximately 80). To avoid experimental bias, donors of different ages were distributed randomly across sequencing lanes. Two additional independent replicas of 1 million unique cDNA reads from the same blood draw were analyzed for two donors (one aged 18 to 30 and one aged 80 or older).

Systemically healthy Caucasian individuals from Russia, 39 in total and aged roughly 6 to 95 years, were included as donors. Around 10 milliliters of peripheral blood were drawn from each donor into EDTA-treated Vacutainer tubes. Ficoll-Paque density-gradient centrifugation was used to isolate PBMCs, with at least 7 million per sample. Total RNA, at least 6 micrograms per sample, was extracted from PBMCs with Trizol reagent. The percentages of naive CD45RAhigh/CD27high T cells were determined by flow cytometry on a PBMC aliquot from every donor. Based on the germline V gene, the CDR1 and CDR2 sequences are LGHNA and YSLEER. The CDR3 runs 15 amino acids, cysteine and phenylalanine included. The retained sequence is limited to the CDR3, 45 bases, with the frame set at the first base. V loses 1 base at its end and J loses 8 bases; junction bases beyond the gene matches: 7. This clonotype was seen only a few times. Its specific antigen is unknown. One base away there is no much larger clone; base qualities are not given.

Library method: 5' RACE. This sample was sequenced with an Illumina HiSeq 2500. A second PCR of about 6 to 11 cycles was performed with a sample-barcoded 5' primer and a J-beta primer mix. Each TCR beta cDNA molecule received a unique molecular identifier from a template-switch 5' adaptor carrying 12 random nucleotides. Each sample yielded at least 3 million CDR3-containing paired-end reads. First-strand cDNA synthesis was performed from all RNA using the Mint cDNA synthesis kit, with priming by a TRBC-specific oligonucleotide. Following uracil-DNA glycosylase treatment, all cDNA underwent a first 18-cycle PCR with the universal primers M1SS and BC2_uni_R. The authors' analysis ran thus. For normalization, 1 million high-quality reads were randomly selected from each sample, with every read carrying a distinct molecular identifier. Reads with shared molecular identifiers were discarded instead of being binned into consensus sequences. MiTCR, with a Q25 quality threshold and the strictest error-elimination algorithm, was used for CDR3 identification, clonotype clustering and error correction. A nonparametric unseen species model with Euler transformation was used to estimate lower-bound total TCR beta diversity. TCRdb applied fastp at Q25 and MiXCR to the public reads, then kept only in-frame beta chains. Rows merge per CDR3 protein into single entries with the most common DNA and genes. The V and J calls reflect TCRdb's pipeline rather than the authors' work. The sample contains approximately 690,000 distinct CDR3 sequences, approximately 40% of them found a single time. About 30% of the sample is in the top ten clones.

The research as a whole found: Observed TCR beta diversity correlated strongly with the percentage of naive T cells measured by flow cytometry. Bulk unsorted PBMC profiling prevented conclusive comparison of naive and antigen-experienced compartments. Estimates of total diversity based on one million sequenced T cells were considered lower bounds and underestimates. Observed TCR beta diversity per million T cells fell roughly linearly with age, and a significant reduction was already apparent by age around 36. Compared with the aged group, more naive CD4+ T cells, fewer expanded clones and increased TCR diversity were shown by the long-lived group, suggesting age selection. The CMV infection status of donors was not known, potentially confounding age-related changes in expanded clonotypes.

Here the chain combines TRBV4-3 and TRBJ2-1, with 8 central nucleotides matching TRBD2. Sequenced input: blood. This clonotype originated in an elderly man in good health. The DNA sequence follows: TGCGCCAGCAGCCAAGTGAGCGGGAGAGGGGATGAGCAGTTCTTC. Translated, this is CASSQVSGRGDEQFF.